This TCR beta chain was retrieved from a study of blood T cells in healthy people across ages. The table lists this clonotype with a few counts. A second PCR of about 6 to 11 cycles used a sample-barcoded 5' primer and a J-beta primer mix. TCRdb re-analysed the 5' RACE reads in MiXCR, keeping a single row per CDR3 protein. This sample has roughly 1,300,000 distinct CDR3 sequences; roughly 64% occur once, and the top ten carry about 6.7%. Germline CDR1 and CDR2: SEHNR and FQNEAQ (reference sequence). CDR3 size: 16 residues. Trimming cost V 5 bases and J 8 bases; bases outside gene matches: 14. This sequence joins TRBV7-9 and TRBJ2-1; 8 nucleotides align to TRBD1. Material for sequencing was blood. The TCR comes from a man aged 18 to 30 in good health. CDR3 loop: CASSPRTGRTIDEQFF. The CDR3, as DNA: TGTGCCAGCAGCCCCCGGACAGGGCGAACTATCGATGAGCAGTTCTTC.